This TCR beta chain was obtained from a study of neurological immune-mediated disorders. Study-wide findings and caveats: Sharing of CDR3 amino acid sequences among expanded clones across subjects was absent, suggesting private repertoires in all groups.

Synthesis of cDNA was carried out by template-switch 5'RACE. The reaction used 10-nucleotide random UMIs. One entry per CDR3 protein, called by TCRdb with MiXCR from the 5' RACE reads. The sample shows around 90,000 distinct CDR3 sequences, roughly 13% of them seen only once. Germline loops: CDR1 SGHTA, CDR2 FQGNSA. The CDR3 extends over 15 amino acids. Trimming took 2 bases from V and 1 from J, leaving 10 bases between them. As to time point: longitudinal time-point 2. The unsorted libraries were prepared from 2 million PBMCs (stored at -80 C). This clonotype showed up many times. Its antigen is still unknown.

The sample was PBMCs. The source is a female donor with HTLV-1-associated myelopathy (HAM/TSP). The rearrangement links TRBV7-2 to TRBJ2-3; D assignment may be TRBD1 or TRBD2 (6 bases each). CDR3 in DNA: TGTGCCAGCAGCTTACCGGGGGCCGGCACAGATACGCAGTATTTT. Protein: CASSLPGAGTDTQYF.